This T cell receptor beta chain was recovered during a study of blood T cell repertoires in COVID-19. Looking at the study overall: Specimens from acute and convalescent COVID-19 originated in the United States, Italy and Spain. The analysed material was cDNA or gDNA that came from T cells, B-cell-depleted T cells, or PBMCs.

Per germline, CDR1 LGHDT and CDR2 YNNKEL (reference sequence). Trimming took 5 bases from V and 8 from J, leaving 12 bases between them. CDR3 length equals 12 residues. Per the study methods: Scientists estimated how many nucleated cells there were by amplifying reference gene primers. Only in-frame clones appear in the TCRdb table, and some are missing; sequencing was by immunoSEQ multiplex PCR. V, J and clone size are those of that table, while D and trimming were read from the DNA. The sample yields around 250,000 clones, roughly 86% seen once. The clonotype was recovered from a woman aged 60 to 75 who had recovered from COVID-19. Sequenced sample: peripheral blood. The chain links TRBV3-1 (or the pseudogene TRBV3-2) to TRBJ1-2, with no clear D. The CDR3 protein is CASSSSVRGYTF. CDR3 sequence (DNA): TGTGCCAGCAGCTCCTCAGTTCGCGGCTACACCTTC.